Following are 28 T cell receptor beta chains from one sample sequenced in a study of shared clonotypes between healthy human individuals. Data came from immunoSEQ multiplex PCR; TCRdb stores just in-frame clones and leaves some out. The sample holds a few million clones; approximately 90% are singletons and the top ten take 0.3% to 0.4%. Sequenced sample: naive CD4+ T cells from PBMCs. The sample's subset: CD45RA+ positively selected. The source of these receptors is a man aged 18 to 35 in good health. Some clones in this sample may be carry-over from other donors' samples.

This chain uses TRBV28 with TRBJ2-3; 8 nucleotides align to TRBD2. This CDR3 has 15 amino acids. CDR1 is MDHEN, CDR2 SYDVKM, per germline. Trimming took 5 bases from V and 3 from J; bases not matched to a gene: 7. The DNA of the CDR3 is TGTGCCAGCAGTCGGGAGGGCCTTCAGACAGATACGCAGTATTTT. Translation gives CASSREGLQTDTQYF.

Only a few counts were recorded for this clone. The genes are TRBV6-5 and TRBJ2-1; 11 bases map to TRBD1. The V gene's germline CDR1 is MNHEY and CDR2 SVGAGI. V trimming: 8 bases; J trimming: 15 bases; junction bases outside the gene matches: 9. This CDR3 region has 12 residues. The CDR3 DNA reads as TGTGCCAGCGCGATAGGACAGGGGGCTTTGTTCTTC. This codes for CASAIGQGALFF.

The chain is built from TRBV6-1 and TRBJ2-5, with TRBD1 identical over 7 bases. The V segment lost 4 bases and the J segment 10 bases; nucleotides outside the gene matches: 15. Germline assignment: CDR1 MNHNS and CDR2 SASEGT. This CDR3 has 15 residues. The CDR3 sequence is CASSGQGVGESDQYF. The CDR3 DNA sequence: TGTGCCAGCAGTGGACAGGGAGTCGGGGAATCGGACCAGTACTTC.

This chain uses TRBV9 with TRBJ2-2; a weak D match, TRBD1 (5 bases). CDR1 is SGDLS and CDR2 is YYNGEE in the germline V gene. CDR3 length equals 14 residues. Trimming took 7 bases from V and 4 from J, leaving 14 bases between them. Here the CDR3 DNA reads TGTGCCAGCTCGACAGTATCGTCCACCGGGGAGCTGTTTTTT. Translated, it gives CASSTVSSTGELFF.

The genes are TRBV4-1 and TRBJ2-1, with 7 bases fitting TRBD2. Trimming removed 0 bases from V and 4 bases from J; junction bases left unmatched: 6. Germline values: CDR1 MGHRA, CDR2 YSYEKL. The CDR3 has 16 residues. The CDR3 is CASSQDVASGYNEQFF. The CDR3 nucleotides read TGCGCCAGCAGCCAAGATGTGGCTAGCGGATACAATGAGCAGTTCTTC.

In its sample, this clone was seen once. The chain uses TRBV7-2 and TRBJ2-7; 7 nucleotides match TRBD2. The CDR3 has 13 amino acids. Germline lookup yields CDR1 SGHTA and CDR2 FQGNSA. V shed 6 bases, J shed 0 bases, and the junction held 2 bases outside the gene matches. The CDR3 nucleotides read TGTGCCAGCAGGGCTAGCGGCTCCTACGAGCAGTACTTC. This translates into CASRASGSYEQYF.

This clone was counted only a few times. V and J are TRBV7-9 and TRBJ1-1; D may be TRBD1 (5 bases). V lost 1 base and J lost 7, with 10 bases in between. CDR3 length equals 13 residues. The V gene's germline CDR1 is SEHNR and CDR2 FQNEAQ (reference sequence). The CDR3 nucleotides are TGTGCCAGCAGCTTAGTAAGGGGTAGTGAAGCTTTCTTT. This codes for CASSLVRGSEAFF.

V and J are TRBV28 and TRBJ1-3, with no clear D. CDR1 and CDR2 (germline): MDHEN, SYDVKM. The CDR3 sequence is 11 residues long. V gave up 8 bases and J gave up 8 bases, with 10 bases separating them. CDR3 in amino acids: CASRVGYTIYF. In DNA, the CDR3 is TGTGCCAGCCGGGTCGGCTACACCATATATTTT. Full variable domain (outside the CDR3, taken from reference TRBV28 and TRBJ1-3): DVKVTQSSRYLVKRTGEKVFLECVQDMDHENMFWYRQDPGLGLRLIYFSYDVKMKEKGDIPEGYSVSREKKERFSLILESASTNQTSMYLCASRVGYTIYFGEGSWLTVV.

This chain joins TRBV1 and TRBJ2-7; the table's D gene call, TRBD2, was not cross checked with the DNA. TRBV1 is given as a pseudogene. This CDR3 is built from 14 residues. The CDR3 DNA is TGCACCAGCATCTCCCTCAAAGGGGGGGACGAGCAGTACTTC. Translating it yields CTSISLKGGDEQYF.

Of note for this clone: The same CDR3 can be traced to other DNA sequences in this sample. CDR3 amino acids: CASSLAGGGANVLTF. As DNA, the CDR3 is TGTGCCAGCAGCCTAGCGGGAGGTGGGGCCAACGTCCTGACTTTC. The chain has TRBV28 and TRBJ2-6; 11 bases are a match to TRBD2. The CDR3 is 15 amino acids. CDR1 is MDHEN, CDR2 SYDVKM, per germline. V was clipped by 6 bases and J by 3 bases; unmatched bases: 1. Complete variable domain (other parts from reference TRBV28 and TRBJ2-6): DVKVTQSSRYLVKRTGEKVFLECVQDMDHENMFWYRQDPGLGLRLIYFSYDVKMKEKGDIPEGYSVSREKKERFSLILESASTNQTSMYLCASSLAGGGANVLTFGAGSRLTVL.

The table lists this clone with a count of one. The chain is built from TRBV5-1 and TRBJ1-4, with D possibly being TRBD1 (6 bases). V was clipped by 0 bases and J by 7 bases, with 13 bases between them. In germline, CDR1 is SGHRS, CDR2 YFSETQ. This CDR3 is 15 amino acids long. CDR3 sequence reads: CASSLEAGAGEKLFF. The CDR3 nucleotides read TGCGCCAGCAGCTTGGAGGCAGGGGCGGGTGAAAAACTGTTTTTT.

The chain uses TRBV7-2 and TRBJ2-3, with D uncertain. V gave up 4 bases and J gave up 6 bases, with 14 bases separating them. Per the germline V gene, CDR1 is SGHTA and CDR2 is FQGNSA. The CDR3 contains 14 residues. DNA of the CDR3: TGTGCCAGCAGCTCGTATGCGCGGATGGATACGCAGTATTTT. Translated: CASSSYARMDTQYF. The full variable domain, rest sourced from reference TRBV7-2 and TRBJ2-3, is GAGVSQSPSNKVTEKGKDVELRCDPISGHTALYWYRQSLGQGLEFLIYFQGNSAPDKSGLPSDRFSAERTGGSVSTLTIQRTQQEDSAVYLCASSSYARMDTQYFGPGTRLTVL.

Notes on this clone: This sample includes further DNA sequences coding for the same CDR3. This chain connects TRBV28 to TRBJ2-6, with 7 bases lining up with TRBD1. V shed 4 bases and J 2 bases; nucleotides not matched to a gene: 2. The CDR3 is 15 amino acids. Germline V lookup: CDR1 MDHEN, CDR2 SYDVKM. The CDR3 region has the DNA TGTGCCAGCAGTTCGCAGGGGGCTGGGGCCAACGTCCTGACTTTC. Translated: CASSSQGAGANVLTF.

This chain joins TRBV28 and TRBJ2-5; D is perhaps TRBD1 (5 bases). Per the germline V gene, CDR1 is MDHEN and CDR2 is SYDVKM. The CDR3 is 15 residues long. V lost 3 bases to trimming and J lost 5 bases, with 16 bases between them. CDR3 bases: TGTGCCAGCAGTTTCACAGGTATCATCGGGGAGACCCAGTACTTC. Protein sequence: CASSFTGIIGETQYF.

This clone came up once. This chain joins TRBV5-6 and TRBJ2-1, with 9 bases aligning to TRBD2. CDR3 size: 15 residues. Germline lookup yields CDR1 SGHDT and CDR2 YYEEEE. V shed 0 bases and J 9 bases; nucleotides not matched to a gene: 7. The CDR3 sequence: CASSLAASGKVEQFF. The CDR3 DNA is TGTGCCAGCAGCTTGGCGGCTAGCGGGAAGGTTGAGCAGTTCTTC.

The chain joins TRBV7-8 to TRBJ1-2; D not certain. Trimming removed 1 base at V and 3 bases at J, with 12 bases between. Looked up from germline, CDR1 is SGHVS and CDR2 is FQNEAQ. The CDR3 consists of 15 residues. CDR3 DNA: TGTGCCAGCAGCTTAGGGCAGACCTCTGACTATGGCTACACCTTC. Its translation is CASSLGQTSDYGYTF.

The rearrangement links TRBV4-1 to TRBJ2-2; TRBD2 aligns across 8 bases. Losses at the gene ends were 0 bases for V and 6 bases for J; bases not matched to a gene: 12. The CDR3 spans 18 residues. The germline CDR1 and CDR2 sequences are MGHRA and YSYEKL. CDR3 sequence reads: CASSQDRGSAGDPGELFF. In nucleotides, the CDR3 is TGCGCCAGCAGCCAAGACAGGGGCTCAGCGGGAGACCCCGGGGAGCTGTTTTTT.

The CDR3 DNA sequence: TGTGCCAGCAGTGAAGAACGGGTCGAGCAGTACTTC. Amino acid sequence: CASSEERVEQYF. The V gene is TRBV6-1, the J gene TRBJ2-7; no firm D call. This CDR3 is built from 12 residues. The germline V gene encodes CDR1 MNHNS and CDR2 SASEGT. Deletions cut 1 base from V and 6 bases from J, with 7 bases between.

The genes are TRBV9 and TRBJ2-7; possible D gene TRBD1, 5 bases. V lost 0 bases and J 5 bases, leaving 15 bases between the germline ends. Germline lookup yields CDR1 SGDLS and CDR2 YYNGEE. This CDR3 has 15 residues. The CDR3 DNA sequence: TGTGCCAGCAGCGTAGGGACAAACCCTCGTGACGAGCAGTACTTC. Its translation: CASSVGTNPRDEQYF.

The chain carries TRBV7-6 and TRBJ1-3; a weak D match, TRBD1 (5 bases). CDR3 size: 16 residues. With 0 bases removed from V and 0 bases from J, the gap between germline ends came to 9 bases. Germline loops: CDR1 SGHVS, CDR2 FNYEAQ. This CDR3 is CASSLAPGRSGNTIYF. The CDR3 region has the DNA TGTGCCAGCAGCTTAGCCCCAGGGCGCTCTGGAAACACCATATATTTT.

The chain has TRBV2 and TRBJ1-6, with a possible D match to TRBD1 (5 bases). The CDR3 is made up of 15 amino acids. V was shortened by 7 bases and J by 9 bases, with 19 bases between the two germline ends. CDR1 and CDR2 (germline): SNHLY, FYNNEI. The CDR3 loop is CASIEGTGEASPLHF. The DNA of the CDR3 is TGTGCCAGCATAGAGGGGACCGGGGAGGCTTCACCCCTCCACTTT. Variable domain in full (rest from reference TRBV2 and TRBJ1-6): EPEVTQTPSHQVTQMGQEVILRCVPISNHLYFYWYRQILGQKVEFLVSFYNNEISEKSEIFDDQFSVERPDGSNFTLKIRSTKLEDSAMYFCASIEGTGEASPLHFGNGTRLTVT.

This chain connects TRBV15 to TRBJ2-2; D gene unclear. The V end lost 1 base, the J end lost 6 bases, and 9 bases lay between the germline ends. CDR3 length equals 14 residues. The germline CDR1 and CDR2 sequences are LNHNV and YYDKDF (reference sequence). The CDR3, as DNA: TGTGCCACCAGCAGAGGGTACACCCCCGGGGAGCTGTTTTTT. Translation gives CATSRGYTPGELFF.

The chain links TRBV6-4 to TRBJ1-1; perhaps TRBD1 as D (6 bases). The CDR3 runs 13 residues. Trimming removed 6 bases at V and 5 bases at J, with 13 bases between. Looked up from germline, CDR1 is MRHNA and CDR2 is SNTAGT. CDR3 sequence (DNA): TGTGCCAGCAGACAGGGCTCTCGGACTGAAGCTTTCTTT. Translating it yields CASRQGSRTEAFF.

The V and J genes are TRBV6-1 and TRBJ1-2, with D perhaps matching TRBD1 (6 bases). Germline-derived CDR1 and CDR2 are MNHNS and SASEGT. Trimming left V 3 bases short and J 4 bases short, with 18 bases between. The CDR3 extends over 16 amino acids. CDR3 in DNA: TGTGCCAGCAGTGACCCATACAGGGCCCCTGTCTATGGCTACACCTTC. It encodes CASSDPYRAPVYGYTF.

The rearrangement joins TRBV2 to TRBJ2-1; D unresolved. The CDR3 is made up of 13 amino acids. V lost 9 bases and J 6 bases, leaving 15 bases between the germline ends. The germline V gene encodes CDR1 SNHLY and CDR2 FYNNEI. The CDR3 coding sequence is TGTGCCAGACTAAAGGTACCTGTCAATGAGCAGTTCTTC. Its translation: CARLKVPVNEQFF.

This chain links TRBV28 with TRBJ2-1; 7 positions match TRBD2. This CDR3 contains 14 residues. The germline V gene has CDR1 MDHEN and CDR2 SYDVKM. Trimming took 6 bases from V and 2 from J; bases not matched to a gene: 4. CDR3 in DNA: TGTGCCAGCAGCCAAGGACTAGCCTACAATGAGCAGTTCTTC. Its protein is CASSQGLAYNEQFF.

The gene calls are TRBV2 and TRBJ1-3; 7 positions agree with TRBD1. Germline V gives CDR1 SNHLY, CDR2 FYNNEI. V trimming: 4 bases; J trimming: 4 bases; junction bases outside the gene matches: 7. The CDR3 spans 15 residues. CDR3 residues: CASSVERGLGNTIYF. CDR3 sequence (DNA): TGTGCCAGCAGTGTGGAAAGGGGGCTCGGAAACACCATATATTTT.

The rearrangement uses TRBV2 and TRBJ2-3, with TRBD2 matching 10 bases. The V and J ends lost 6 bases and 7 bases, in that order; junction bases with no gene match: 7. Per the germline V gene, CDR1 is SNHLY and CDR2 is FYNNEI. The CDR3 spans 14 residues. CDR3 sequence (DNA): TGTGCCAGCAGGGGGCTAGCGGGAGAATATACGCAGTATTTT. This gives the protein CASRGLAGEYTQYF.